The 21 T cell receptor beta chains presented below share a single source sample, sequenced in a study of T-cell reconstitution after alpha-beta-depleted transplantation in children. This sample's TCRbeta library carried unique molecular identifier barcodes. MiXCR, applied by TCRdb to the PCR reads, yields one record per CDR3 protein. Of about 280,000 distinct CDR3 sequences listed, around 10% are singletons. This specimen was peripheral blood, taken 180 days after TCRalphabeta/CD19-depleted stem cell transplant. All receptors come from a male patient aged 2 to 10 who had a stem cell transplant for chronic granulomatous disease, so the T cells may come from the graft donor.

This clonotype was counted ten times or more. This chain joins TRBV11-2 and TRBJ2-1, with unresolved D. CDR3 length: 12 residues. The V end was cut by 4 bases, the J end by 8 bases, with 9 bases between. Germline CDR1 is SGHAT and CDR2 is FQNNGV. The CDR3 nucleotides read TGTGCCAGCAGCTCACTTTCGGATGAGCAGTTCTTC. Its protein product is CASSSLSDEQFF.

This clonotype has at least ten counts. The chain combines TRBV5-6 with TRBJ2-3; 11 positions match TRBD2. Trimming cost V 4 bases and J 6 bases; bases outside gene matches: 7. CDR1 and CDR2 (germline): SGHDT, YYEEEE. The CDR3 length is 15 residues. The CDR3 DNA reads TGTGCCAGCAGCCGGACTAGCGGGCGGGGGGATACGCAGTATTTT. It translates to CASSRTSGRGDTQYF.

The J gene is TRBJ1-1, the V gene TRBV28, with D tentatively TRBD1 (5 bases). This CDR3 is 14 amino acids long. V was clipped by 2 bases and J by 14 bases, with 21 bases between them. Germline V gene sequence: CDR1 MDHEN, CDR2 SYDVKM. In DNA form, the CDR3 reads TGTGCCAGCAGTTTAGGGGGTAGGAACACTGAAGTGTTCTTT. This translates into CASSLGGRNTEVFF. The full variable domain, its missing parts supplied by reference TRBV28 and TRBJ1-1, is DVKVTQSSRYLVKRTGEKVFLECVQDMDHENMFWYRQDPGLGLRLIYFSYDVKMKEKGDIPEGYSVSREKKERFSLILESASTNQTSMYLCASSLGGRNTEVFFGQGTRLTVV.

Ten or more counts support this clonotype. CDR3 protein: CASSLGPGGVGQYF. CDR3 DNA: TGTGCCAGCAGTTTAGGGCCCGGCGGGGTGGGGCAGTATTTT. The rearrangement joins TRBV12-3 or TRBV12-4 to TRBJ2-3; tentative D call: TRBD2 (6 bases). The CDR3 covers 14 residues. Trimming stripped 1 base from V and 11 bases from J, with 16 bases between.

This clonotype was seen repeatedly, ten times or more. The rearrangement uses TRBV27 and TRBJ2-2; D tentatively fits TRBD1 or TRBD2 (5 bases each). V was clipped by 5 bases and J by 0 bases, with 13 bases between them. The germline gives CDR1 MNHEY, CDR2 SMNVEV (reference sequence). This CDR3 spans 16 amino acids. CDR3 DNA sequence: TGTGCCAGCAGTAGATTCGGGACCTCGAACACCGGGGAGCTGTTTTTT. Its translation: CASSRFGTSNTGELFF.

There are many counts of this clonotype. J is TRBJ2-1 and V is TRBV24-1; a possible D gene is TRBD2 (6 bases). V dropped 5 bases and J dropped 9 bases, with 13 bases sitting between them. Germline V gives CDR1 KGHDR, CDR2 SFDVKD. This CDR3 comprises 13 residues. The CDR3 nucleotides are TGTGCCACCAGTGGGAGGGGCCTCTTTGAGCAGTTCTTC. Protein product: CATSGRGLFEQFF.

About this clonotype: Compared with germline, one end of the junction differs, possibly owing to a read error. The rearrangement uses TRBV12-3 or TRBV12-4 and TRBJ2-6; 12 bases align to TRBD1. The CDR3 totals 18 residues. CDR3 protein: CACSLPGQGARGANVLTF. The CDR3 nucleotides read TGTGCCTGCAGTTTACCGGGACAGGGGGCTCGCGGGGCCAACGTCCTGACTTTC.

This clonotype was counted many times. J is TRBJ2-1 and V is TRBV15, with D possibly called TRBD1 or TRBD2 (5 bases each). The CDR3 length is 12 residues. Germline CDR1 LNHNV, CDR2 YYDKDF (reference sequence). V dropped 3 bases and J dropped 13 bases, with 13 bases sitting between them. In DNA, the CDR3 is TGTGCCACCAGCAGTGCTAGTGGGGACCAGTTCTTC. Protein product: CATSSASGDQFF.

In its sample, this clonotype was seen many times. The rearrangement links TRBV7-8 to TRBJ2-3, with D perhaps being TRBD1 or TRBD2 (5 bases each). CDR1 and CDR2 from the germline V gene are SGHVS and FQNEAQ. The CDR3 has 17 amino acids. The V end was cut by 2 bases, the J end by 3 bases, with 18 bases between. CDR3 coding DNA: TGTGCCAGCAGCTTATACCGGGACCAAGGGCGAACAGATACGCAGTATTTT. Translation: CASSLYRDQGRTDTQYF.

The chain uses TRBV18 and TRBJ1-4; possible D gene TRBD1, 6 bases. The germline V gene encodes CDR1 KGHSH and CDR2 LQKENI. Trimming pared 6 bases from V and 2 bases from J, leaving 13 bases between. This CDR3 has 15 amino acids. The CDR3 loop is CASSHRQGTNEKLFF. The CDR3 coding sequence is TGTGCCAGCTCCCACCGCCAGGGGACTAATGAAAAACTGTTTTTT.

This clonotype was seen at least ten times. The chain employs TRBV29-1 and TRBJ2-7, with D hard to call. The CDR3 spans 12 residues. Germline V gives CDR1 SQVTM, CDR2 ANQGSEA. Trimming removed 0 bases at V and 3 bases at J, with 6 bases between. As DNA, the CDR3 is TGCAGCGTTGAAGAGAGCCACTACGAGCAGTACTTC. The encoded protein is CSVEESHYEQYF.

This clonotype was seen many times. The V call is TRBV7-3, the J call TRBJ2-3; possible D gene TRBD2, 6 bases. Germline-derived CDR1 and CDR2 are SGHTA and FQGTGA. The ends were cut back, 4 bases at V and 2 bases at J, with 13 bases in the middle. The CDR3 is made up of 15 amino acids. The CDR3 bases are TGTGCCAGCAGCTCCTCTGGAGGGAACACAGATACGCAGTATTTT. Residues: CASSSSGGNTDTQYF.

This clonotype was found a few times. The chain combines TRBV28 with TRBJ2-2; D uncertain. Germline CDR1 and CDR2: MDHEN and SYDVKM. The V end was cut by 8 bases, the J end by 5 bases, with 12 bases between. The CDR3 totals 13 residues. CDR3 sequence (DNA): TGTGCCAGCGGGTACACTGGGACCGGGGAGCTGTTTTTT. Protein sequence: CASGYTGTGELFF.

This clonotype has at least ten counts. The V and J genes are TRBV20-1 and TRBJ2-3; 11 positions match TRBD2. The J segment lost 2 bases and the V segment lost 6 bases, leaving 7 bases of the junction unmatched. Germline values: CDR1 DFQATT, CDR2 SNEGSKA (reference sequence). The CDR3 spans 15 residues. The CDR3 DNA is TGCAGTGCCCGACGACTAGCGGGACCCACAGATACGCAGTATTTT. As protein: CSARRLAGPTDTQYF.

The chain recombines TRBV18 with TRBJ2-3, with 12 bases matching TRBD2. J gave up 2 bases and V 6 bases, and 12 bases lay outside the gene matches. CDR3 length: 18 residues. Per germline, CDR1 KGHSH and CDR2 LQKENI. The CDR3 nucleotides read TGTGCCAGCTCGCTTCTAGCGGGGGGGCAGAGTGTCACAGATACGCAGTATTTT. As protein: CASSLLAGGQSVTDTQYF.

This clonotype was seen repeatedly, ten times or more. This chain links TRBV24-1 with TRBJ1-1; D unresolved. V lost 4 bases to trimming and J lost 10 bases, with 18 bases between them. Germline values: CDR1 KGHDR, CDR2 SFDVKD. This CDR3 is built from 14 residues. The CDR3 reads CATSESGPSGRAFF. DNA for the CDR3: TGTGCCACCAGTGAGTCCGGGCCATCCGGTCGAGCTTTCTTT.

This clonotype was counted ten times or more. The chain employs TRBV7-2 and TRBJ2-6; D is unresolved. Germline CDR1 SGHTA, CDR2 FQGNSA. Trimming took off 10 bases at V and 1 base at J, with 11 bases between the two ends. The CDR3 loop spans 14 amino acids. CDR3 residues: CATIISSGANVLTF. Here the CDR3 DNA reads TGTGCCACCATTATATCTTCTGGGGCCAACGTCCTGACTTTC.

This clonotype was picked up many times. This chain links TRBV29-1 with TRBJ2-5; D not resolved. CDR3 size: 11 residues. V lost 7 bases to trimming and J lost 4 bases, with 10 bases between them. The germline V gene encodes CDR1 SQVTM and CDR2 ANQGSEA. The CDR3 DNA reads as TGCAGCGCCGACTGGTTAGAGACCCAGTACTTC. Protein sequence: CSADWLETQYF.

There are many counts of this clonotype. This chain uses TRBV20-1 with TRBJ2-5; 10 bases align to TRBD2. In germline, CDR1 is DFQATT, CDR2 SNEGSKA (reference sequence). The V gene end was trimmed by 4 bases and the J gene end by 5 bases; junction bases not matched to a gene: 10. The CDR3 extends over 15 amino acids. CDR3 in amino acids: CSAKLSGGIVETQYF. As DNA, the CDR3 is TGCAGTGCTAAACTTAGCGGGGGGATTGTCGAGACCCAGTACTTC.

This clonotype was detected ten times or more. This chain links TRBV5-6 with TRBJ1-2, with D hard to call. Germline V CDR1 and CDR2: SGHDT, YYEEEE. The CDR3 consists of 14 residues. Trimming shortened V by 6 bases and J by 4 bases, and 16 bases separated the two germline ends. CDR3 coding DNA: TGTGCCAGCACCGGCCGTGGACCGAGCTATGGCTACACCTTC. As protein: CASTGRGPSYGYTF. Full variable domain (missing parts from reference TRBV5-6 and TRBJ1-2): DAGVTQSPTHLIKTRGQQVTLRCSPKSGHDTVSWYQQALGQGPQFIFQYYEEEERQRGNFPDRFSGHQFPNYSSELNVNALLLGDSALYLCASTGRGPSYGYTFGSGTRLTVV.

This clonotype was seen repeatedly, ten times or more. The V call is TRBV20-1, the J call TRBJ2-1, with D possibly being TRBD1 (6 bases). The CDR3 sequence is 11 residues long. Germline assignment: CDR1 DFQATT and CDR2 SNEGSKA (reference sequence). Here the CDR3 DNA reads TGCATTATTCTGAGGGGGATTGAGCAGTTCTTC. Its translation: CIILRGIEQFF.